The clone carrying this T cell receptor beta chain has ten or more counts. This sample is drawn from a study of T-cell memory formation after mild COVID-19. TCRdb re-analysed the 5' RACE reads in MiXCR, keeping a single row per CDR3 protein. Of roughly 50,000 distinct CDR3 sequences listed, 10% to 15% were seen once; the top ten hold 24%. Trimming cost V 3 bases and J 6 bases; bases outside gene matches: 25. Per germline, CDR1 SGHKS and CDR2 YYEKEE (reference sequence). CDR3 length equals 20 residues. The clonotype originates from a man aged 18-30 years who had mild COVID-19 (a few samples of this study predate the infection). Cell type and time point are not known. The sequenced sample consisted of PBMCs or a T cell subset sorted from them (not recorded which). The rearrangement uses TRBV5-5 and TRBJ2-3, with TRBD2 identical over 7 bases. The CDR3 nucleotides are TGTGCCAGCAGCTCTAAGCAATTCATACCGGGACTACACCAAGGGGATACGCAGTATTTT. Amino acid sequence: CASSSKQFIPGLHQGDTQYF.